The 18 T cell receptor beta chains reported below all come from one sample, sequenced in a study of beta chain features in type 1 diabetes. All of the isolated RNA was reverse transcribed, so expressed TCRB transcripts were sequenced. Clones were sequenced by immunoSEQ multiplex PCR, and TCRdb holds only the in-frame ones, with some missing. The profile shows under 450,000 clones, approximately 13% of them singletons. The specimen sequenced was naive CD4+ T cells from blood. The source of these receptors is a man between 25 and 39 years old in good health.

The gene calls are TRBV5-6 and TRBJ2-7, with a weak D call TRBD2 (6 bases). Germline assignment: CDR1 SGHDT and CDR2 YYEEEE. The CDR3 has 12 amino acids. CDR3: CASSLAREDVFV. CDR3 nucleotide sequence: TGTGCCAGCAGCTTGGCGAGGGAGGATGTATTCGTC.

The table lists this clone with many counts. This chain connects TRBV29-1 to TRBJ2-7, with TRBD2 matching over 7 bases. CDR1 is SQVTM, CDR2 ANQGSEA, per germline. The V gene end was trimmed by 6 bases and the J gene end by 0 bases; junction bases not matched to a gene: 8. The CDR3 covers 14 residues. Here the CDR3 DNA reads TGCAGCGTCCCTCCGGGACTACGCTCCTACGAGCAGTACGTC. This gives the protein CSVPPGLRSYEQYV.

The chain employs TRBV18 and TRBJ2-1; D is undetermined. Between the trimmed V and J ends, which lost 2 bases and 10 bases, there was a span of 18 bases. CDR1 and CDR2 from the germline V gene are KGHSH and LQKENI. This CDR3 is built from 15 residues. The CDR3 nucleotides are TGTGCCAGCTCACCAATCGACTTCAGTCGTAACGAGCAGTTCTTC. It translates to CASSPIDFSRNEQFF.

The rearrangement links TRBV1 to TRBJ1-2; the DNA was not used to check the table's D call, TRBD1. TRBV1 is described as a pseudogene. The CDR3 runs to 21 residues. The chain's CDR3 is CTSSQDRGFTPFPNSNYGYTF. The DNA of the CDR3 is TGCACCAGCAGCCAAGATAGGGGGTTCACGCCCTTCCCAAACTCTAACTATGGCTACACCTTC.

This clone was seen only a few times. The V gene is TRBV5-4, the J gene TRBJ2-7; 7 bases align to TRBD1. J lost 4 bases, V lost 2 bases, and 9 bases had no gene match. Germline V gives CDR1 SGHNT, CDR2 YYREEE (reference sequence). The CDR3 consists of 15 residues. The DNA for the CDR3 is TGTGCCAGCAGCTTCGAGGGGGCGCGTTTATACGAGCAGTACTTC. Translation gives CASSFEGARLYEQYF.

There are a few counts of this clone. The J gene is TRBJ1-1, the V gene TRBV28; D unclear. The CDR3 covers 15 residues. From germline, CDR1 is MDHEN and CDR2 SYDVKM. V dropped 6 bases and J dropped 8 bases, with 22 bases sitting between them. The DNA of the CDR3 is TGTGCCAGCAGCCCTCCGCTTGGTACAGCGAACGAAGCTTTCTTT. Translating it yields CASSPPLGTANEAFF.

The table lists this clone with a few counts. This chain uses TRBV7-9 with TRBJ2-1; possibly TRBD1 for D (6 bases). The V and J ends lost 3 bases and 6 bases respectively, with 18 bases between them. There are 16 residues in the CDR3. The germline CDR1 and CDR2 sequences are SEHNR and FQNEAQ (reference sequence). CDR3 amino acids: CASSFYSTGQLNEQFF. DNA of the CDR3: TGTGCCAGCAGCTTTTATTCGACAGGTCAACTCAATGAGCAGTTCTTC.

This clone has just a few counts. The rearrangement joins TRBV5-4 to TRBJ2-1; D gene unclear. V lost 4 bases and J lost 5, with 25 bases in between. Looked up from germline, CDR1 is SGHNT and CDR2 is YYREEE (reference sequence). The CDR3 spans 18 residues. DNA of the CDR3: TGTGCCAGCAGCCCCGGGTCGACCCTGCCCTTCCTAAACAATGAGCAGTTCTTC. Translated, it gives CASSPGSTLPFLNNEQFF.

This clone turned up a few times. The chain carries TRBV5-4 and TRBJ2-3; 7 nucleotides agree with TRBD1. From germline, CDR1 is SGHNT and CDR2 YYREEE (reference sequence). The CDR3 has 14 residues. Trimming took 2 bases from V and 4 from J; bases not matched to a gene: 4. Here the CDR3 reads CASSFWTGADTQYF. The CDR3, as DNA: TGTGCCAGCAGCTTCTGGACAGGCGCAGATACGCAGTATTTT.

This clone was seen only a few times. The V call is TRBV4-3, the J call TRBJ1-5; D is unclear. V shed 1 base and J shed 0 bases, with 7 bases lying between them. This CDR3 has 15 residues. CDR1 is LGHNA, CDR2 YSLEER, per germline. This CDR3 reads CASSQGHDSNQPQHF. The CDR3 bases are TGCGCCAGCAGCCAAGGACACGATAGCAATCAGCCCCAGCATTTT.

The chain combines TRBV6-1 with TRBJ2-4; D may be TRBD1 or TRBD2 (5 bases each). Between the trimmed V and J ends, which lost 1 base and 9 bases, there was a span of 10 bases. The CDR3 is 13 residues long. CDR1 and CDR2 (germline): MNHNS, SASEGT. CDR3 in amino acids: CASSEGGAGIQYF. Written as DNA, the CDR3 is TGTGCCAGCAGTGAAGGGGGCGCGGGCATTCAGTACTTC.

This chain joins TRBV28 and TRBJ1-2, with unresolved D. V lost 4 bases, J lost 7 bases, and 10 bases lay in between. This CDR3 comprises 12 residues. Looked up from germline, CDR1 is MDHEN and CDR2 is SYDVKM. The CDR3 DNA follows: TGTGCCAGCAGTTATTTATACCGTGGCTACACCTTC. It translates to CASSYLYRGYTF.

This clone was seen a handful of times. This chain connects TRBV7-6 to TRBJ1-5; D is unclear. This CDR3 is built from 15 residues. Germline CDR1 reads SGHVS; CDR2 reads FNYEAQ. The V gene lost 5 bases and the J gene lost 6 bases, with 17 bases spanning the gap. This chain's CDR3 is CASSPLYGGSQPQHF. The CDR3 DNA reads TGTGCCAGCAGCCCCCTCTACGGAGGGTCTCAGCCCCAGCATTTT.

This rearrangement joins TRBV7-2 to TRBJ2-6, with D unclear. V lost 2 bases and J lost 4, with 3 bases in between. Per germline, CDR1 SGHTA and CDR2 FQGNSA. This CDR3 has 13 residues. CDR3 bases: TGTGCCAGCAGCTTACCCGGGGCCAACGTCCTGACTTTC. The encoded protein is CASSLPGANVLTF.

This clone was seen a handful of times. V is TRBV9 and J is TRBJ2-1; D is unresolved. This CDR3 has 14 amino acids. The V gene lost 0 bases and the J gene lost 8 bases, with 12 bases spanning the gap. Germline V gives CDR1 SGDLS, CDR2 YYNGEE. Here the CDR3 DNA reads TGTGCCAGCAGCGTAGACCCGAGGCGTCATGAGCAGTTCTTC. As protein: CASSVDPRRHEQFF.

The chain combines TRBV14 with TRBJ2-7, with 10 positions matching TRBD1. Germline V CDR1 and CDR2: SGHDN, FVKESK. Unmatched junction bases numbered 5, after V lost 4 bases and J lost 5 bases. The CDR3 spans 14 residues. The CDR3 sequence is CASSPGQGIHEQYV. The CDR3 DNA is TGTGCCAGCAGCCCGGGACAGGGGATACACGAGCAGTACGTC.

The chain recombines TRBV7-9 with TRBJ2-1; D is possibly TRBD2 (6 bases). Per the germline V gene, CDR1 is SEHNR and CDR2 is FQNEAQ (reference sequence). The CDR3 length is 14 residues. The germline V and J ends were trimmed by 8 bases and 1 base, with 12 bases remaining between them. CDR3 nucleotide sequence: TGTGCCAGCGGAGGGGTACGGTCCTACAATGAGCAGTTCTTC. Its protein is CASGGVRSYNEQFF.

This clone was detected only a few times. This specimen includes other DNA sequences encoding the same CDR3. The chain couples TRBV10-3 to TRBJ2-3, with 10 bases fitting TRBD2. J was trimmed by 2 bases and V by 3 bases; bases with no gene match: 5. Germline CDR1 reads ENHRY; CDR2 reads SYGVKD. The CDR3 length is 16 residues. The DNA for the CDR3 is TGTGCCATCAGTGATCTAGCGGGAGCGAACACAGATACGCAGTATTTT. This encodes CAISDLAGANTDTQYF.